The clone carrying this T cell receptor (beta chain) was observed a handful of times. The data derive from a study of blood T cell repertoires in COVID-19. Across the study: Sites in the United States, Italy and Spain provided acute and convalescent COVID-19 samples. In each case, the material was cDNA or gDNA derived from T cells, B-cell-depleted T cells, or PBMCs.

There are 14 residues in the CDR3. V was shortened by 2 bases and J by 3 bases, with 8 bases between the two germline ends. The V gene's germline CDR1 is SGHTA and CDR2 FQGNSA. As originally analysed: Cell counts per sample came from amplifying reference gene primers. The method was immunoSEQ multiplex PCR; TCRdb's version includes in-frame clones alone and lacks a portion of them. V, J and clone size are taken as reported in that table, and D and trimming were inferred from the DNA itself. Of 200,000 to 300,000 clones listed, 65% to 90% are singletons. The clonotype was recovered from a man aged 30-40 years with active or convalescent COVID-19. The gene calls are TRBV7-2 and TRBJ2-1; perhaps TRBD2 as D (6 bases). Sample: peripheral blood. In DNA, the CDR3 is TGTGCCAGCAGCTTATCGGGGGTCTACAATGAGCAGTTCTTC. This gives the protein CASSLSGVYNEQFF.